What follows are 16 T cell receptor beta chains derived from one specimen sequenced in a study of blood T cell repertoires in COVID-19. The table came from immunoSEQ multiplex PCR; TCRdb's copy has only in-frame clones and leaves some out. The profile shows 250,000 to 300,000 clones, approximately 91% of them singletons. Sequenced sample: PBMCs or T cells enriched from blood (not recorded which). Receptor source: a woman in her twenties or thirties who had recovered from COVID-19.

This chain links TRBV10-1 with TRBJ2-3; the D is unclear. Trimming shortened V by 6 bases and J by 5 bases, and 18 bases separated the two germline ends. The CDR3 is 15 residues long. The germline CDR1 and CDR2 sequences are WNHNN and SYGVQD (reference sequence). In DNA form, the CDR3 reads TGCGCCAGCAGCTTTTCATTAACGTCGGGAGATACGCAGTATTTT. As protein: CASSFSLTSGDTQYF.

The chain carries TRBV30 and TRBJ2-2, with a weak D call TRBD2 (6 bases). Germline loops: CDR1 GTSNPN, CDR2 SVGIG (reference sequence). The CDR3 is 15 residues long. The ends were cut back, 2 bases at V and 4 bases at J, with 14 bases in the middle. The CDR3 region is CAWSPRGLLTGELFF. In DNA, the CDR3 is TGTGCCTGGAGTCCCCGGGGACTTCTCACCGGGGAGCTGTTTTTT. Looking up the rest from reference TRBV30 and TRBJ2-2 gives the full variable domain: SQTIHQWPATLVQPVGSPLSLECTVEGTSNPNLYWYRQAAGRGLQLLFYSVGIGQISSEVPQNLSASRPQDRQFILSSKKLLLSDSGFYLCAWSPRGLLTGELFFGEGSRLTVL.

CDR3 region: CASSILLAGTSTDTQYF. The CDR3 region has the DNA TGCGCCAGCAGCATCCTCCTAGCGGGGACCAGCACAGATACGCAGTATTTT. This chain connects TRBV5-1 to TRBJ2-3; 9 bases agree with TRBD2. The junction had 9 bases not matched to a gene; V was cut back by 4 bases and J by 0 bases. The germline V gene has CDR1 SGHRS and CDR2 YFSETQ. This CDR3 spans 17 amino acids.

This clone has just a few counts. The V call is TRBV6-5, the J call TRBJ1-1, with TRBD1 as a possible D gene (5 bases). Germline lookup yields CDR1 MNHEY and CDR2 SVGAGI. The length of the CDR3 is 13 residues. Deletions cut 2 bases from V and 8 bases from J, with 12 bases between. CDR3 coding DNA: TGTGCCAGCAGTTACGGGGGTGGGAGGGAAGCTTTCTTT. Protein: CASSYGGGREAFF.

The chain uses TRBV28 and TRBJ1-5; D is unresolved. The V end was cut by 0 bases, the J end by 7 bases, with 7 bases between. Germline CDR1 MDHEN, CDR2 SYDVKM. The CDR3 covers 13 residues. The DNA for the CDR3 is TGTGCCAGCAGTTTATGGGTTCGGCAGCCCCAGCATTTT. Its translation: CASSLWVRQPQHF. Complete variable domain (other parts from reference TRBV28 and TRBJ1-5): DVKVTQSSRYLVKRTGEKVFLECVQDMDHENMFWYRQDPGLGLRLIYFSYDVKMKEKGDIPEGYSVSREKKERFSLILESASTNQTSMYLCASSLWVRQPQHFGDGTRLSIL.

This clone has only one observation. The genes are TRBV27 and TRBJ2-7, with 10 bases lining up with TRBD1. CDR3 length: 17 amino acids. Germline V gene lookup returns CDR1 MNHEY and CDR2 SMNVEV (reference sequence). V trimming: 0 bases; J trimming: 2 bases; junction bases outside the gene matches: 7. Written as DNA, the CDR3 is TGTGCCAGCAGTTTATCGTGGGGCGACAGGGGGCCCTACGAGCAGTACTTC. It specifies CASSLSWGDRGPYEQYF.

The CDR3 DNA reads TGTGCCAGCAGAACTTTCCGCAGGGGGAACTATGGCTACACCTTC. This translates into CASRTFRRGNYGYTF. V and J are TRBV28 and TRBJ1-2, with 7 bases that match TRBD1. The V gene's germline CDR1 is MDHEN and CDR2 SYDVKM. The CDR3 covers 15 residues. With 6 bases clipped from V and 2 bases from J, the junction kept 9 bases outside the gene matches.

V gene TRBV5-6 combines with J gene TRBJ1-6; perhaps TRBD1 as D (6 bases). Germline CDR1 and CDR2: SGHDT and YYEEEE. The CDR3 totals 15 residues. Trimming removed 3 bases at V and 6 bases at J, with 13 bases between. The CDR3 DNA reads TGTGCCAGCAGCTCAGGGGCTGGGGGTAATTCACCCCTCCACTTT. Its protein product is CASSSGAGGNSPLHF.

This CDR3 is CASSVPGQGYNEQFF. For the CDR3, the DNA is TGCGCCAGCAGCGTTCCGGGACAGGGCTACAATGAGCAGTTCTTC. V and J are TRBV5-1 and TRBJ2-1, with 9 nucleotides matching TRBD1. The CDR3 runs to 15 residues. The junction had 5 bases not matched to a gene; V was cut back by 4 bases and J by 3 bases. CDR1 is SGHRS and CDR2 is YFSETQ in the germline V gene.

V and J are TRBV28 and TRBJ2-6; D is unresolved. This CDR3 spans 15 amino acids. V lost 6 bases to trimming and J lost 2 bases, with 11 bases between them. Germline-derived CDR1 and CDR2 are MDHEN and SYDVKM. As DNA, the CDR3 is TGTGCCAGCAGCATCACGCGCCCTGGGGCCAACGTCCTGACTTTC. Amino acids: CASSITRPGANVLTF.

The V gene is TRBV6-5, the J gene TRBJ1-1; possible D gene TRBD1, 6 bases. There are 15 residues in the CDR3. Looked up from germline, CDR1 is MNHEY and CDR2 is SVGAGI. The V end lost 5 bases, the J end lost 3 bases, and 16 bases lay between the germline ends. CDR3 region: CASSKQRTADTEAFF. The CDR3 region has the DNA TGTGCCAGCAGTAAACAAAGGACAGCGGACACTGAAGCTTTCTTT.

The chain has TRBV27 and TRBJ1-6; weak D call: TRBD1 (6 bases). CDR1 and CDR2 (germline): MNHEY, SMNVEV (reference sequence). The CDR3 spans 13 residues. V was shortened by 3 bases and J by 9 bases, with 9 bases between the two germline ends. In nucleotides, the CDR3 is TGTGCCAGCAGTTTCAGGGGCGGTTCACCCCTCCACTTT. Protein: CASSFRGGSPLHF.

This clone was picked up one time. The chain combines TRBV11-3 with TRBJ2-1; D is ambiguous. CDR3 size: 13 residues. In germline, CDR1 is SGHNT, CDR2 YENEEA. Deletions cut 6 bases from V and 4 bases from J, with 10 bases between. The CDR3 nucleotides are TGTGCCAGCAGTTTAATGGCTTACAATGAGCAGTTCTTC. Its protein product is CASSLMAYNEQFF.

The chain joins TRBV10-3 to TRBJ2-7; 7 bases agree with TRBD1. CDR1 ENHRY and CDR2 SYGVKD come from the germline V gene. J was trimmed by 2 bases and V by 4 bases; bases with no gene match: 5. The CDR3 totals 14 residues. In DNA, the CDR3 is TGTGCCATCAGTGGACAGGGAAACGCCTACGAGCAGTACTTC. Its translation: CAISGQGNAYEQYF.

V and J are TRBV12-5 and TRBJ2-1; a possible D gene is TRBD2 (5 bases). V was shortened by 1 base and J by 5 bases, with 15 bases between the two germline ends. There are 16 residues in the CDR3. Germline V gene sequence: CDR1 LGHNT, CDR2 FRNRAP. CDR3 in amino acids: CASGLDTGRQHNEQFF. CDR3 in DNA: TGTGCTAGTGGTTTGGACACGGGAAGGCAGCACAATGAGCAGTTCTTC.

The chain carries TRBV6-5 and TRBJ2-1; D possibly corresponds to TRBD1 (6 bases). V lost 6 bases and J lost 4, with 10 bases in between. Germline V lookup: CDR1 MNHEY, CDR2 SVGAGI. This CDR3 has 13 amino acids. The CDR3 nucleotides are TGTGCCAGCAGGGGGACATCTTACAATGAGCAGTTCTTC. Its translation: CASRGTSYNEQFF.